In its sample, the clone carrying this T cell receptor beta chain was seen many times. As yet, its antigen is unknown. This sample is part of a study of blood T cells in healthy people across ages. Study results and caveats: Higher diversity and more naive CD4+ cells were features of long-lived donors, compared to aged donors.

Through a sample-barcoded 5' primer and a J-beta primer mix, a second PCR was run for 7 to 11 cycles. All cDNA molecules were each tagged by a template-switch adaptor with 12 random nucleotides. TCRdb reanalysed the 5' RACE reads using MiXCR and keeps one entry per CDR3 protein. The profile shows just over 1 million distinct CDR3 sequences, more than 35% of them singletons. The receptor was isolated from a woman aged 60 to 75 in good health. The material sequenced was blood.

CDR3 coding DNA: TGTGCCAGCAGCAAATATTCCACCCCCCGCGACAATGAGCAGTTCTTC. Translation gives CASSKYSTPRDNEQFF. The chain combines TRBV27 with TRBJ2-1; D unresolved. Germline values: CDR1 MNHEY, CDR2 SMNVEV (reference sequence). V was shortened by 6 bases and J by 5 bases, with 20 bases between the two germline ends. This CDR3 spans 16 amino acids.